This TCR beta chain was identified in a study of T cell responses to AZD1222 COVID-19 vaccine. Overall study findings and caveats: The span of vaccine-associated CD4 TCRs extended across spike, with dominance at 160-218 and 743-854. Unmutated variant regions are reportedly the target of nearly half of TCRs that are spike-specific.

This table comes from immunoSEQ multiplex PCR, and its TCRdb copy is limited to in-frame clones, with some not included. The table includes 90,000 to 150,000 clones, 87% detected once. Details on this clone: The antigen remains undetermined.

Pooled together were second doses at about 4 or about 12 weeks. Sequenced material: peripheral blood, taken 28 days after the second AZD1222 dose. The TCR sequence derives from an adult who received the AZD1222 COVID-19 vaccine.

The CDR3 loop is CASSNLYEQYF. DNA of the CDR3: TGTGCCAGTAGTAACCTCTACGAGCAGTACTTC. The rearrangement links TRBV19 to TRBJ2-7; D is undetermined. This CDR3 is 11 amino acids long. CDR1 and CDR2 (germline): LNHDA, SQIVND (reference sequence). With 4 bases removed from V and 3 bases from J, the gap between germline ends came to 4 bases.